This is a list of T cell receptor beta chains from one sample in a study of CD8+ T cells in alopecia areata. The method was immunoSEQ multiplex PCR; TCRdb's version includes in-frame clones alone and lacks a portion of them. The table shows 200,000 to 250,000 clones, with under 70% occurring only once. The sequences come from CD4+ T cells sorted from blood, collected at week 4, from a patient treated with tofacitinib. The receptors were gathered from a human donor with alopecia areata. Each CDR3 is given with its conserved first and last residue. A D gene is named only where the DNA matches it firmly. Expanded clones get a size class; other rows say once, few or many, or leave the size out.

clone size: NA
D gene: TRBD1
J gene: TRBJ2-7
CDR3 length: 15
V gene: TRBV9
CDR3 protein: CASSVGQGTLYEQYF
CDR3 DNA: TGTGCCAGCAGCGTGGGACAGGGAACCCTCTACGAGCAGTACTTC

clone size: NA
D gene: NA
J gene: TRBJ1-6
CDR3 length: 15
V gene: TRBV2
CDR3 protein: CASSVGGSYNSPLHF
CDR3 DNA: TGTGCCAGCAGTGTTGGGGGCTCCTATAATTCACCCCTCCACTTT

clone size: NA
D gene: NA
J gene: TRBJ2-7
CDR3 length: 13
V gene: TRBV5-1
CDR3 protein: CASSLDSTYEQYF
CDR3 DNA: TGCGCCAGCAGCTTGGATTCGACCTACGAGCAGTACTTC

clone size: once
D gene: NA
J gene: TRBJ2-3
CDR3 length: 13
V gene: TRBV29-1
CDR3 protein: CSVDSQLPDTQYF
CDR3 DNA: TGCAGCGTTGATTCACAGTTACCTGATACGCAGTATTTT

clone size: NA
D gene: TRBD2
J gene: TRBJ2-1
CDR3 length: 13
V gene: TRBV15
CDR3 protein: CATSGGVHNEQFF
CDR3 DNA: TGTGCCACCAGCGGGGGGGTTCACAATGAGCAGTTCTTC

clone size: NA
D gene: TRBD2
J gene: TRBJ2-2
CDR3 length: 15
V gene: TRBV30
CDR3 protein: CAWSVFSGESGELFF
CDR3 DNA: TGTGCCTGGAGTGTCTTTAGCGGGGAAAGCGGGGAGCTGTTTTTT

clone size: once
D gene: TRBD1
J gene: TRBJ1-2
CDR3 length: 12
V gene: TRBV10-2
CDR3 protein: CASSRQGSPSTF
CDR3 DNA: TGCGCCAGCAGCAGACAGGGGTCGCCTTCTACCTTC

clone size: NA
D gene: NA
J gene: TRBJ2-2
CDR3 length: 15
V gene: TRBV5-1
CDR3 protein: CASSLGSLRTGELFF
CDR3 DNA: TGCGCCAGCAGCTTGGGGTCGTTGCGCACCGGGGAGCTGTTTTTT

clone size: NA
D gene: TRBD2
J gene: TRBJ2-2
CDR3 length: 16
V gene: TRBV6-6
CDR3 protein: CASSPLAGGRTGELFF
CDR3 DNA: TGTGCCAGCAGCCCACTAGCGGGGGGGAGAACCGGGGAGCTGTTTTTT

clone size: NA
D gene: NA
J gene: TRBJ1-1
CDR3 length: 13
V gene: TRBV29-1
CDR3 protein: CSGLRELNTEAFF
CDR3 DNA: TGCAGCGGCTTAAGAGAACTGAACACTGAAGCTTTCTTT

clone size: NA
D gene: NA
J gene: TRBJ2-7
CDR3 length: 12
V gene: TRBV30
CDR3 protein: CAWSGATYEQYF
CDR3 DNA: TGTGCCTGGAGCGGCGCGACCTACGAGCAGTACTTC

clone size: NA
D gene: NA
J gene: TRBJ2-2
CDR3 length: 14
V gene: TRBV7-3
CDR3 protein: CASSPSALTGELFF
CDR3 DNA: TGTGCCAGCAGCCCTTCGGCTTTAACCGGGGAGCTGTTTTTT

clone size: NA
D gene: NA
J gene: TRBJ2-2
CDR3 length: 16
V gene: TRBV5-7
CDR3 protein: CASSHSGTLNTGELFF
CDR3 DNA: TGTGCCAGCAGCCATAGTGGGACACTGAACACCGGGGAGCTGTTTTTT

clone size: few
D gene: TRBD1
J gene: TRBJ2-1
CDR3 length: 13
V gene: TRBV29-1
CDR3 protein: CSVLQGARDEQFF
CDR3 DNA: TGCAGCGTGTTACAGGGGGCCAGGGATGAGCAGTTCTTC

clone size: NA
D gene: NA
J gene: TRBJ1-4
CDR3 length: 13
V gene: TRBV29-1
CDR3 protein: CSVQGGANEKLFF
CDR3 DNA: TGCAGCGTACAGGGCGGGGCTAATGAAAAACTGTTTTTT

clone size: NA
D gene: NA
J gene: TRBJ2-1
CDR3 length: 13
V gene: TRBV2
CDR3 protein: CASSKGAGNEQFF
CDR3 DNA: TGTGCCAGCAGTAAAGGCGCGGGCAATGAGCAGTTCTTC

clone size: NA
D gene: NA
J gene: TRBJ2-7
CDR3 length: 15
V gene: TRBV30
CDR3 protein: CAWSNLGLSSYEQYF
CDR3 DNA: TGTGCCTGGAGTAACCTGGGTCTAAGCTCCTACGAGCAGTACTTC

clone size: NA
D gene: NA
J gene: TRBJ2-5
CDR3 length: 12
V gene: TRBV7-2
CDR3 protein: CASREGFETQYF
CDR3 DNA: TGTGCCAGCAGAGAAGGGTTCGAGACCCAGTACTTC

clone size: NA
D gene: TRBD2
J gene: TRBJ2-7
CDR3 length: 13
V gene: TRBV5-6
CDR3 protein: CASSREVPYEQYF
CDR3 DNA: TGTGCCAGCAGCCGGGAGGTCCCCTACGAGCAGTACTTC

clone size: NA
D gene: NA
J gene: TRBJ1-5
CDR3 length: 15
V gene: TRBV19
CDR3 protein: CASSIGRGYNQPQHF
CDR3 DNA: TGTGCCAGTAGTATCGGTCGGGGATACAATCAGCCCCAGCATTTT

clone size: NA
D gene: NA
J gene: TRBJ2-2
CDR3 length: 12
V gene: TRBV6-5
CDR3 protein: CASSPPNGELFF
CDR3 DNA: TGTGCCAGCAGCCCCCCTAACGGGGAGCTGTTTTTT

clone size: NA
D gene: NA
J gene: TRBJ1-2
CDR3 length: 13
V gene: TRBV6-5
CDR3 protein: CASSKTVFYGYTF
CDR3 DNA: TGTGCCAGCAGTAAGACAGTTTTCTATGGCTACACCTTC

clone size: NA
D gene: NA
J gene: TRBJ1-1
CDR3 length: 13
V gene: TRBV25-1
CDR3 protein: CASSDWGQGIKFF
CDR3 DNA: NA

clone size: NA
D gene: TRBD2
J gene: TRBJ2-1
CDR3 length: 17
V gene: TRBV9
CDR3 protein: CASSYDLWGGPYNEQFF
CDR3 DNA: TGTGCCAGCAGCTACGACCTCTGGGGGGGTCCCTACAATGAGCAGTTCTTC

clone size: NA
D gene: NA
J gene: TRBJ1-5
CDR3 length: 13
V gene: TRBV29-1
CDR3 protein: CSVRAEGDQPQHF
CDR3 DNA: TGCAGCGTGAGGGCAGAGGGGGATCAGCCCCAGCATTTT

clone size: few
D gene: NA
J gene: TRBJ1-1
CDR3 length: 15
V gene: TRBV5-1
CDR3 protein: CASSHGRGGAPEAFF
CDR3 DNA: TGCGCCAGCAGCCACGGACGGGGGGGCGCCCCCGAAGCTTTCTTT

clone size: NA
D gene: TRBD1
J gene: TRBJ2-7
CDR3 length: 14
V gene: TRBV15
CDR3 protein: CATSREQGPYEQYF
CDR3 DNA: TGTGCCACCAGCAGAGAACAGGGGCCCTACGAGCAGTACTTC

clone size: NA
D gene: TRBD1
J gene: TRBJ2-5
CDR3 length: 13
V gene: TRBV29-1
CDR3 protein: CSARQGIQETQYF
CDR3 DNA: TGCAGCGCCCGACAGGGGATCCAAGAGACCCAGTACTTC

clone size: NA
D gene: TRBD1
J gene: TRBJ2-7
CDR3 length: 14
V gene: TRBV30
CDR3 protein: CAWLGGTGQGEQYF
CDR3 DNA: TGTGCCTGGCTAGGAGGGACAGGGCAAGGCGAGCAGTACTTC

clone size: few
D gene: TRBD1
J gene: TRBJ2-3
CDR3 length: 14
V gene: TRBV4-3
CDR3 protein: CASSMDRAQDTQYF
CDR3 DNA: TGCGCCAGCAGCATGGACAGGGCCCAAGATACGCAGTATTTT

clone size: NA
D gene: NA
J gene: TRBJ2-5
CDR3 length: 15
V gene: TRBV4-3
CDR3 protein: CASSPSPTTIETQYF
CDR3 DNA: TGCGCCAGCAGTCCTTCCCCGACGACTATTGAGACCCAGTACTTC

clone size: NA
D gene: NA
J gene: TRBJ1-6
CDR3 length: 14
V gene: TRBV7-8
CDR3 protein: CASIPGTANSPLHF
CDR3 DNA: TGTGCCAGCATCCCCGGGACGGCCAATTCACCCCTCCACTTT

clone size: NA
D gene: NA
J gene: TRBJ1-5
CDR3 length: 16
V gene: TRBV4-2
CDR3 protein: CASSQDPHPANQPQHF
CDR3 DNA: TGTGCCAGCAGCCAAGATCCGCATCCAGCTAATCAGCCCCAGCATTTT

clone size: NA
D gene: NA
J gene: TRBJ2-5
CDR3 length: 13
V gene: TRBV5-6
CDR3 protein: CASSLGRGETQYF
CDR3 DNA: TGTGCCAGCAGCTTGGGGAGAGGGGAGACCCAGTACTTC

clone size: NA
D gene: NA
J gene: TRBJ2-7
CDR3 length: 15
V gene: TRBV7-2
CDR3 protein: CASSFGSFSSYEQYF
CDR3 DNA: TGTGCCAGCAGCTTCGGTTCTTTCTCCTCCTACGAGCAGTACTTC

clone size: few
D gene: NA
J gene: TRBJ2-7
CDR3 length: 17
V gene: TRBV7-2
CDR3 protein: CASSLARWRGRPYEQYF
CDR3 DNA: TGTGCCAGCAGCTTAGCGCGTTGGCGGGGGCGTCCCTACGAGCAGTACTTC

clone size: NA
D gene: TRBD1
J gene: TRBJ2-7
CDR3 length: 14
V gene: TRBV4-2
CDR3 protein: CASSRGTVAYEQYF
CDR3 DNA: TGTGCCAGCAGCCGGGGGACAGTCGCCTACGAGCAGTACTTC

clone size: NA
D gene: TRBD1
J gene: TRBJ2-2
CDR3 length: 14
V gene: TRBV5-1
CDR3 protein: CASRPGQGHGELFF
CDR3 DNA: TGCGCCAGCAGACCCGGACAGGGCCACGGGGAGCTGTTTTTT

clone size: NA
D gene: NA
J gene: TRBJ1-6
CDR3 length: 16
V gene: TRBV7-2
CDR3 protein: CASSLEVGSYNSPLHF
CDR3 DNA: TGTGCCAGCAGCTTGGAAGTGGGCTCCTATAATTCACCCCTCCACTTT

clone size: NA
D gene: TRBD1
J gene: TRBJ2-7
CDR3 length: 17
V gene: TRBV10-1
CDR3 protein: CASSPGQGGSFSYEQYF
CDR3 DNA: TGCGCCAGCAGTCCGGGACAGGGGGGATCATTCTCCTACGAGCAGTACTTC

clone size: NA
D gene: NA
J gene: TRBJ2-5
CDR3 length: 15
V gene: TRBV4-3
CDR3 protein: CASSQSGRGRETQYF
CDR3 DNA: TGCGCCAGCAGCCAATCGGGACGTGGGAGAGAGACCCAGTACTTC

clone size: once
D gene: NA
J gene: TRBJ1-2
CDR3 length: 13
V gene: TRBV7-2
CDR3 protein: CASSPATRTFYTF
CDR3 DNA: TGTGCCAGCAGCCCGGCGACAAGGACGTTCTACACCTTC

clone size: NA
D gene: TRBD1
J gene: TRBJ2-7
CDR3 length: 14
V gene: TRBV6-5
CDR3 protein: CASSLQGGPYEQYF
CDR3 DNA: TGTGCCAGCAGTTTACAGGGGGGCCCCTACGAGCAGTACTTC